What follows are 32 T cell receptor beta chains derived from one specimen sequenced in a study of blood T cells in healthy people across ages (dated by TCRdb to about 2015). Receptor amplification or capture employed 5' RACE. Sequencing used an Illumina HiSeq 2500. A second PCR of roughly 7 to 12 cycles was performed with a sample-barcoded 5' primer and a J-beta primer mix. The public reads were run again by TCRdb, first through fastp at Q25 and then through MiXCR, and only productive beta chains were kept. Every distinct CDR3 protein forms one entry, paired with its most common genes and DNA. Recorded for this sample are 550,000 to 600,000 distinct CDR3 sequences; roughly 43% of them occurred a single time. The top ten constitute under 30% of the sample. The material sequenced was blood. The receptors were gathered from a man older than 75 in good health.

This chain's CDR3 is CASRPTGAGELFF. CDR3 coding DNA: TGTGCCAGCCGCCCCACAGGGGCCGGGGAGCTGTTTTTT. V and J are TRBV27 and TRBJ2-2; 7 positions agree with TRBD1. The CDR3 covers 13 residues. Germline CDR1 and CDR2: MNHEY and SMNVEV (reference sequence). The V and J ends lost 8 bases and 6 bases, in that order; junction bases with no gene match: 6.

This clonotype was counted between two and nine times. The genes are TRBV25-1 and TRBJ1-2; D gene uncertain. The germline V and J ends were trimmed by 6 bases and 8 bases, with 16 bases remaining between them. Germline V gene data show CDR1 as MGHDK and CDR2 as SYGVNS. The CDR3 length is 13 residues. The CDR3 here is CASRRGSVEGYTF. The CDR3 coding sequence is TGTGCCAGCAGGCGCGGATCGGTAGAAGGCTACACCTTC.

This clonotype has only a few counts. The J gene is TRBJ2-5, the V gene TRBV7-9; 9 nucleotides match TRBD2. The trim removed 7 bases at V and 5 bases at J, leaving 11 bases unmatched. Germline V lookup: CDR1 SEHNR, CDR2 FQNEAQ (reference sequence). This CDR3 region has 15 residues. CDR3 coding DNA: TGTGCCAGCAATAGCGGTGGGACTAGCCTGGAGACCCAGTACTTC. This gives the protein CASNSGGTSLETQYF. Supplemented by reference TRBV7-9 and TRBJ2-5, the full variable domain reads DTGVSQNPRHKITKRGQNVTFRCDPISEHNRLYWYRQTLGQGPEFLTYFQNEAQLEKSRLLSDRFSAERPKGSFSTLEIQRTEQGDSAMYLCASNSGGTSLETQYFGPGTRLLVL.

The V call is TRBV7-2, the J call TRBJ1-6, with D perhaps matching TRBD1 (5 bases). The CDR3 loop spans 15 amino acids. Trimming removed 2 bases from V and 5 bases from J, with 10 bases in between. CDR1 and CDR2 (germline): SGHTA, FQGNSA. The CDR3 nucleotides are TGTGCCAGCAGCTTACTGACAGCTAATAATTCACCCCTCCACTTT. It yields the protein CASSLLTANNSPLHF.

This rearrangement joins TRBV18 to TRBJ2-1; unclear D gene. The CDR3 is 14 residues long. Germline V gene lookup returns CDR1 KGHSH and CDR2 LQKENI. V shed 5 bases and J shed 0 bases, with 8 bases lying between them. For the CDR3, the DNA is TGTGCCAGCTCATCTCAAAGCTCCTACAATGAGCAGTTCTTC. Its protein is CASSSQSSYNEQFF.

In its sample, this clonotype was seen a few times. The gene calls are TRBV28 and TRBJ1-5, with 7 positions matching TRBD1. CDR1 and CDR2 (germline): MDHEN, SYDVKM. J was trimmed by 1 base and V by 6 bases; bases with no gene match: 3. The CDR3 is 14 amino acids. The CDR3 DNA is TGTGCCAGCAGGATCAGGGGGAGCAATCAGCCCCAGCATTTT. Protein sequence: CASRIRGSNQPQHF. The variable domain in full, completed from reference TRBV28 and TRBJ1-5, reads DVKVTQSSRYLVKRTGEKVFLECVQDMDHENMFWYRQDPGLGLRLIYFSYDVKMKEKGDIPEGYSVSREKKERFSLILESASTNQTSMYLCASRIRGSNQPQHFGDGTRLSIL.

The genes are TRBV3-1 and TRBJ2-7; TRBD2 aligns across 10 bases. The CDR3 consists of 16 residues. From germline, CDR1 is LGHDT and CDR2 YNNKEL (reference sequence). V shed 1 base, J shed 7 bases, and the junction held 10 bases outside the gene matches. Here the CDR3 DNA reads TGTGCCAGCAGCCAAGCCCCAGCGGGAGGGGACAATGAGCAGTACTTC. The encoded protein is CASSQAPAGGDNEQYF.

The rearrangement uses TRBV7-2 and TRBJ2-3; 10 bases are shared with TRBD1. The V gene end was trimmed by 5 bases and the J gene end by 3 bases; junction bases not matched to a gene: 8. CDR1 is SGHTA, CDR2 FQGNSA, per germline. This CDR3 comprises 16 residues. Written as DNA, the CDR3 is TGTGCCAGCAGCCCAATGGGGACAGGGGTTACAGATACGCAGTATTTT. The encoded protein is CASSPMGTGVTDTQYF.

In DNA form, the CDR3 reads TGTGCCATCAGTGCGGGGACAGGGGGCTCCTACGAGCAGTACTTC. This encodes CAISAGTGGSYEQYF. This rearrangement joins TRBV10-3 to TRBJ2-7; 11 bases fit TRBD1. CDR3 length: 15 residues. In germline, CDR1 is ENHRY, CDR2 SYGVKD. V lost 4 bases and J lost 0; bases outside the gene matches: 2.

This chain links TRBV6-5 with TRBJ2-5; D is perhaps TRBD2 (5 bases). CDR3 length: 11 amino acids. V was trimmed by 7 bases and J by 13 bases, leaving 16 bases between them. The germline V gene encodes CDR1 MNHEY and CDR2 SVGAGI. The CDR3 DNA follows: TGTGCCAGCAACGGACTGGCGGGTTGGTACTTC. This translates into CASNGLAGWYF.

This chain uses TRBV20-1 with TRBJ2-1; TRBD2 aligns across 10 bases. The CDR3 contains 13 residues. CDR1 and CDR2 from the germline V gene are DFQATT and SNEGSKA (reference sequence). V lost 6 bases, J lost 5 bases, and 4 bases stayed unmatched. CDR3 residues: CSAYTSGNNEQFF. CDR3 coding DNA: TGCAGTGCATACACTAGCGGGAACAATGAGCAGTTCTTC.

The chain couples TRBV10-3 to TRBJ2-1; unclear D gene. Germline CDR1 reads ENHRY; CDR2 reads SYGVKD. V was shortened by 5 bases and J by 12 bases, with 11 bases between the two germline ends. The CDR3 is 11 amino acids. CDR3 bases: TGTGCCATCAGTCCAGGCGGTTGGCAGTTCTTC. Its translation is CAISPGGWQFF.

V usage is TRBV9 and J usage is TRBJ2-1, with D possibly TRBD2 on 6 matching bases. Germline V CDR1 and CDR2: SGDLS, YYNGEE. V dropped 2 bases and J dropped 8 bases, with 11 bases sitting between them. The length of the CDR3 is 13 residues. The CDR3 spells CASSVGLPDEQFF. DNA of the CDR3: TGTGCCAGCAGCGTGGGACTTCCTGATGAGCAGTTCTTC.

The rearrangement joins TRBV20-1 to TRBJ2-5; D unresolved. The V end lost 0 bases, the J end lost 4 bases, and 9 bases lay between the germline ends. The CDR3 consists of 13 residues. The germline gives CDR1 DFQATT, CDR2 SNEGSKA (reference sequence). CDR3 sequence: CSAREVGPETQYF. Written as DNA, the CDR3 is TGCAGTGCTAGAGAGGTCGGCCCAGAGACCCAGTACTTC.

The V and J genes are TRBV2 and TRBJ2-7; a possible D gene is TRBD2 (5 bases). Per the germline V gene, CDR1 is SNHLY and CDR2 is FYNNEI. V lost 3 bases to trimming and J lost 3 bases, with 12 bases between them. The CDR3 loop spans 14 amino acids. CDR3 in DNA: TGTGCCAGCAGTGAGGTGCTAGCCTACTACGAGCAGTACTTC. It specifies CASSEVLAYYEQYF.

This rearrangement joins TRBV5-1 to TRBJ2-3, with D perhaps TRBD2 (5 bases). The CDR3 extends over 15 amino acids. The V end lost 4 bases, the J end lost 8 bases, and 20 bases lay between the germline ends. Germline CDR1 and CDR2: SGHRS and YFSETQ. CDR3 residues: CASSVLASVEGTQYF. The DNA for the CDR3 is TGCGCCAGCAGCGTGCTAGCTTCAGTAGAGGGTACGCAGTATTTT.

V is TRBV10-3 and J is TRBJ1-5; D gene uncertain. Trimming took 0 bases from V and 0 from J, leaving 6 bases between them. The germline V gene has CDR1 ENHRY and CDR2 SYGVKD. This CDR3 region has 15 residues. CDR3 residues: CAISESADSNQPQHF. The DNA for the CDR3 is TGTGCCATCAGTGAGTCGGCCGATAGCAATCAGCCCCAGCATTTT.

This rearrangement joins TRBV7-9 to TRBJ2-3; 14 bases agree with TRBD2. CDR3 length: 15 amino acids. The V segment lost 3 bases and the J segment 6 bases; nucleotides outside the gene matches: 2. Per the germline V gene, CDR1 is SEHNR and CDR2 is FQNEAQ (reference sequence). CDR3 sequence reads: CASSLGTSGGDTQYF. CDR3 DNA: TGTGCCAGCAGCTTGGGGACTAGCGGGGGTGATACGCAGTATTTT.

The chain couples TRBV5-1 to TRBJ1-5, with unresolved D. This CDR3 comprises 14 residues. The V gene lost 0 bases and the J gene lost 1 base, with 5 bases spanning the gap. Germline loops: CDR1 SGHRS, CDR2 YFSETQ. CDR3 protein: CASSLDMSNQPQHF. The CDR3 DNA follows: TGCGCCAGCAGCTTGGATATGAGCAATCAGCCCCAGCATTTT. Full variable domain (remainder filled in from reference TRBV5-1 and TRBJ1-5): KAGVTQTPRYLIKTRGQQVTLSCSPISGHRSVSWYQQTPGQGLQFLFEYFSETQRNKGNFPGRFSGRQFSNSRSEMNVSTLELGDSALYLCASSLDMSNQPQHFGDGTRLSIL.

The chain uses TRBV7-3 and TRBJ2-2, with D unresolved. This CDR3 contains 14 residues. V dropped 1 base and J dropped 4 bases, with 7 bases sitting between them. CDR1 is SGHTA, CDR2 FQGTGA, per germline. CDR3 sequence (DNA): TGTGCCAGCAGCTTAATGGCCTCCACCGGGGAGCTGTTTTTT. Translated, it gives CASSLMASTGELFF.

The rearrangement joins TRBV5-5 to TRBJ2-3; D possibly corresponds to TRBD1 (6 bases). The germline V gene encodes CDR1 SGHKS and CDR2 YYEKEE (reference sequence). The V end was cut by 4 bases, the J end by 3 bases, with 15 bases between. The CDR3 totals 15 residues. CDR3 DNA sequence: TGTGCCAGCAGCCACGGACAGCTAGCAACAGATACGCAGTATTTT. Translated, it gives CASSHGQLATDTQYF.

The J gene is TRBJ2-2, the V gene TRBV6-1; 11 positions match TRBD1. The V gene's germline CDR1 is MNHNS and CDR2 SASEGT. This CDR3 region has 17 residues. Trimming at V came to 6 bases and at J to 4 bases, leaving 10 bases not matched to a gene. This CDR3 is CASSDPGQGAFTGELFF. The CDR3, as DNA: TGTGCCAGCAGCGACCCCGGACAGGGGGCGTTCACCGGGGAGCTGTTTTTT.

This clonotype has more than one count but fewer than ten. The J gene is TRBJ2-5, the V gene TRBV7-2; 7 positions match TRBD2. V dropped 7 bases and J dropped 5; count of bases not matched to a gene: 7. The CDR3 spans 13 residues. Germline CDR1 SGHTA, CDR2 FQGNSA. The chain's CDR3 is CASTPNGGETQYF. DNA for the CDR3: TGTGCCAGCACCCCCAACGGGGGGGAGACCCAGTACTTC.

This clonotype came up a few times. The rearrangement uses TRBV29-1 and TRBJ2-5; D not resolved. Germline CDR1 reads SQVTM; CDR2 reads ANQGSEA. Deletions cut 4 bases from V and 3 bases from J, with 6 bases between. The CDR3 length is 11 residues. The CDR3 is CSVVTEETQYF. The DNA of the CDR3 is TGCAGCGTTGTTACGGAAGAGACCCAGTACTTC.

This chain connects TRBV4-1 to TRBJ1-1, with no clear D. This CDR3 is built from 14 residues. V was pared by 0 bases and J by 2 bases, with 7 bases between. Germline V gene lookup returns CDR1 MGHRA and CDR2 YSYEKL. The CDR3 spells CASSQERANTEAFF. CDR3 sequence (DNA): TGCGCCAGCAGCCAAGAAAGGGCAAACACTGAAGCTTTCTTT.

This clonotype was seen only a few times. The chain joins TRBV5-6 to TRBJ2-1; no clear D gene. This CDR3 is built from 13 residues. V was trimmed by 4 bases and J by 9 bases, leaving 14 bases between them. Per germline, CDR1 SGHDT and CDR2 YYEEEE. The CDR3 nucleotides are TGTGCCAGCAGCCTCTTAGCTGTCCCTGAGCAGTTCTTC. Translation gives CASSLLAVPEQFF.

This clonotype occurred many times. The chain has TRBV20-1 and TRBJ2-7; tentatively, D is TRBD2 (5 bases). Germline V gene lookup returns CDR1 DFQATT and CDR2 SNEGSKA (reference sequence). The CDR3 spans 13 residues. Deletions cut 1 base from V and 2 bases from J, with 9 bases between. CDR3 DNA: TGCAGTGCTAGAGGGAGGATTGCCTACGAGCAGTACTTC. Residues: CSARGRIAYEQYF.

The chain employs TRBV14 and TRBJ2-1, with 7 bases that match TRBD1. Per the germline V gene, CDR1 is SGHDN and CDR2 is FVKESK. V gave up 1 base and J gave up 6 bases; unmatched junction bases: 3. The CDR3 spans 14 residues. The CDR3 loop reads CASSQVSGGNEQFF. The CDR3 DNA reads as TGTGCCAGCAGCCAAGTTTCAGGGGGCAATGAGCAGTTCTTC.

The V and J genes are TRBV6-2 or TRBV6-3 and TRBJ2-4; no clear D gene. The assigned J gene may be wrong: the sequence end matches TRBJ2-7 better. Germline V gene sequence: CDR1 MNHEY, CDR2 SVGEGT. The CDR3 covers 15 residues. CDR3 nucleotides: TGTGCCAGCAGTTATCGAACCGTCGATTACTACGAGCAGTACTTC. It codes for CASSYRTVDYYEQYF.

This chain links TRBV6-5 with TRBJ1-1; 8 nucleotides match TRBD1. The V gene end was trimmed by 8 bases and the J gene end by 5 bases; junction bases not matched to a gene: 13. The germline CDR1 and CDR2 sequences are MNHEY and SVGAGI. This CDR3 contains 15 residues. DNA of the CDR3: TGTGCCAGCCTAATTTGGACAGGGCGAGAAACTGAAGCTTTCTTT. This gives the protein CASLIWTGRETEAFF.

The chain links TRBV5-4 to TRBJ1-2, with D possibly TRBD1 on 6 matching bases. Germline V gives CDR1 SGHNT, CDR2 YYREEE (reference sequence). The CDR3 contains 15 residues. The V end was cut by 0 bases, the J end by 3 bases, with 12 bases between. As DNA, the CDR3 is TGTGCCAGCAGCTTGGGACAGGCCCTCTACTATGGCTACACCTTC. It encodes CASSLGQALYYGYTF.

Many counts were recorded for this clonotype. The CDR3 loop reads CASSLADTQYF. The CDR3 coding sequence is TGTGCCAGCAGCTTAGCAGATACGCAGTATTTT. The rearrangement joins TRBV7-9 to TRBJ2-3, with unresolved D. Germline CDR1 and CDR2: SEHNR and FQNEAQ (reference sequence). The CDR3 is 11 residues long. Trimming took 0 bases from V and 5 from J, leaving 0 bases between them.